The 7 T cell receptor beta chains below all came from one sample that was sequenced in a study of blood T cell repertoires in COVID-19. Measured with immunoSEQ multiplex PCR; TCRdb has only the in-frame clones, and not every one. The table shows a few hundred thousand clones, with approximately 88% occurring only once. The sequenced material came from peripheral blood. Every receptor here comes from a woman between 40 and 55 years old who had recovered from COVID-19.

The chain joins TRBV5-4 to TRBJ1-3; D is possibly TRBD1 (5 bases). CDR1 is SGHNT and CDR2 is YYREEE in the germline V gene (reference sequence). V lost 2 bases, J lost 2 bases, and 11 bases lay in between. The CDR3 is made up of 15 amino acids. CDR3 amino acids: CASSLDGRAGNTIYF. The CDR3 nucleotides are TGTGCCAGCAGCTTAGATGGCAGGGCTGGAAACACCATATATTTT. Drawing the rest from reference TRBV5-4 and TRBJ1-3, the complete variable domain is ETGVTQSPTHLIKTRGQQVTLRCSSQSGHNTVSWYQQALGQGPQFIFQYYREEENGRGNFPPRFSGLQFPNYSSELNVNALELDDSALYLCASSLDGRAGNTIYFGEGSWLTVV.

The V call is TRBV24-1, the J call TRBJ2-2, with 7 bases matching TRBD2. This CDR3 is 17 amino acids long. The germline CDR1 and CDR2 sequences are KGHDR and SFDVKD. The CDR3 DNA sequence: TGTGAGTTACCAGTGAGCGGGGCGGAAAACAACACCGGGGAGCTGTTTTTT. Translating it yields CELPVSGAENNTGELFF.

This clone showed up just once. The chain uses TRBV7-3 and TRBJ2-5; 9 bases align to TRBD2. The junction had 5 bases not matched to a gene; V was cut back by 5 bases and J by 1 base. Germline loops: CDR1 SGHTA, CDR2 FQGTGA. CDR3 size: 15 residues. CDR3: CASSPRGGAQETQYF. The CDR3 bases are TGTGCCAGCAGCCCGCGGGGGGGGGCCCAAGAGACCCAGTACTTC.

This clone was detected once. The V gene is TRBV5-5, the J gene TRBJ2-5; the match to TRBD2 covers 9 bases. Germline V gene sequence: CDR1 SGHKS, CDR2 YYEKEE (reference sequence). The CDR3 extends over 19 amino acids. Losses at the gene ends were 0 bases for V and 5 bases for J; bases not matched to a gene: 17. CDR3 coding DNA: TGTGCCAGCAGCTTGGCCGACTTACTGGCGGGAGGGTACTCGGAGACCCAGTACTTC. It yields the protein CASSLADLLAGGYSETQYF.

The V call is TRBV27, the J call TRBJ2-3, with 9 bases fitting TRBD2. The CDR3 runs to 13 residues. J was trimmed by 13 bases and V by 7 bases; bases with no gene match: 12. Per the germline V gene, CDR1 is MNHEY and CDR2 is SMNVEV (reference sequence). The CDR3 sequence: CASTLTPGLAEYF. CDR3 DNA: TGTGCCAGCACCCTCACCCCGGGACTAGCAGAGTATTTT.

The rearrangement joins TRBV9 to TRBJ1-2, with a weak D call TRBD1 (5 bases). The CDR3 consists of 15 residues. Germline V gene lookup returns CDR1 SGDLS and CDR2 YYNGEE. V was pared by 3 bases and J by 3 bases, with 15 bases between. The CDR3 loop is CASSEGGGMDYGYTF. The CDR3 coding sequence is TGTGCCAGCAGCGAGGGCGGGGGGATGGACTATGGCTACACCTTC.

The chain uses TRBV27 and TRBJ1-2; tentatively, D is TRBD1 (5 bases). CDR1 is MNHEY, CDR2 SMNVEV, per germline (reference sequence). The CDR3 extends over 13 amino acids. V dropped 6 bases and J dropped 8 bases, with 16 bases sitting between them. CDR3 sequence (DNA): TGTGCCAGCAGCCTGTGGGCAGGGTGGGGCTACACCTTC. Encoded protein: CASSLWAGWGYTF.